The 14 T cell receptor beta chains presented below share a single source sample, sequenced in a study of blood T cell repertoires in COVID-19. Profiling relied on immunoSEQ multiplex PCR, and the TCRdb table lists in-frame clones only, not all of them. The sample consists of under 75,000 clones, more than 75% of them appearing once. The sample was peripheral blood. All receptors derive from an older woman with acute or convalescent COVID-19.

This chain links TRBV19 with TRBJ1-4; 10 bases line up with TRBD1. Trimming took 5 bases from V and 11 from J; bases not matched to a gene: 11. The CDR3 is made up of 15 amino acids. CDR1 LNHDA and CDR2 SQIVND come from the germline V gene (reference sequence). The CDR3: CASSLRSGTGDKLFF. CDR3 DNA: TGTGCCAGTAGTCTACGGTCCGGGACAGGGGACAAACTGTTTTTT.

This chain uses TRBV7-2 with TRBJ2-7; a weak D match, TRBD1 (5 bases). V lost 2 bases to trimming and J lost 6 bases, with 11 bases between them. CDR3 length: 13 residues. CDR1 is SGHTA, CDR2 FQGNSA, per germline. The CDR3 sequence: CASSLWGVGEQYF. CDR3 coding DNA: TGTGCCAGCAGCTTATGGGGCGTTGGCGAGCAGTACTTC.

The rearrangement links TRBV18 to TRBJ2-4; no clear D gene. CDR1 and CDR2 (germline): KGHSH, LQKENI. Trimming shortened V by 2 bases and J by 2 bases, and 7 bases separated the two germline ends. CDR3 length equals 14 residues. The CDR3 DNA reads TGTGCCAGCTCACCAGAGAACTCCAAAAACATTCAGTACTTC. It encodes CASSPENSKNIQYF.

The chain recombines TRBV6-5 with TRBJ2-5; D gene unclear. Germline CDR1 reads MNHEY; CDR2 reads SVGAGI. Trimming stripped 7 bases from V and 5 bases from J, with 8 bases between. This CDR3 region has 11 residues. In DNA form, the CDR3 reads TGTGCCAGCACCTTGTCCGAGACCCAGTACTTC. Translated: CASTLSETQYF.

The V gene is TRBV7-2, the J gene TRBJ2-5; 12 bases are a match to TRBD2. V lost 6 bases to trimming and J lost 4 bases; unmatched junction nucleotides: 6. The CDR3 consists of 15 residues. Germline V gives CDR1 SGHTA, CDR2 FQGNSA. The DNA for the CDR3 is TGTGCCAGCAGTTCTAGCGGGGGGGCGGGAGAGACCCAGTACTTC. Amino acid sequence: CASSSSGGAGETQYF.

This clone was counted a few times. The CDR3 loop is CASSLAGTTGNTIYF. The CDR3 bases are TGTGCCAGCAGCTTAGCGGGTACTACAGGAAACACCATATATTTT. The chain links TRBV7-9 to TRBJ1-3; unclear D gene. The CDR3 length is 15 residues. V was cut by 0 bases and J by 4 bases, with 10 bases left in between. Germline V CDR1 and CDR2: SEHNR, FQNEAQ (reference sequence).

CDR3 amino acids: CASSLGHPTDTQYF. The CDR3 bases are TGTGCCAGCAGCTTGGGTCATCCCACAGATACGCAGTATTTT. V usage is TRBV5-4 and J usage is TRBJ2-3; no firm D call. The CDR3 is 14 amino acids. V was trimmed by 0 bases and J by 2 bases, leaving 7 bases between them. Looked up from germline, CDR1 is SGHNT and CDR2 is YYREEE (reference sequence).

This sequence joins TRBV10-3 and TRBJ1-2; D is uncertain. Trimming removed 2 bases from V and 5 bases from J, with 6 bases in between. This CDR3 comprises 12 residues. CDR1 and CDR2 from the germline V gene are ENHRY and SYGVKD. The CDR3: CAISEGRYGYTF. The CDR3 nucleotides are TGTGCCATCAGTGAGGGCAGATATGGCTACACCTTC.

The V call is TRBV7-8, the J call TRBJ1-1, with 8 bases matching TRBD1. The CDR3 runs 15 residues. With V trimmed by 1 base and J by 5 bases, 6 bases remained unmatched. Germline-derived CDR1 and CDR2 are SGHVS and FQNEAQ. The DNA of the CDR3 is TGTGCCAGCAGCTTAGGGCAGGGGGCGAGGACTGAAGCTTTCTTT. Translation: CASSLGQGARTEAFF.

This clone appeared once. This sequence joins TRBV3-1 (or the pseudogene TRBV3-2) and TRBJ1-2, with a tentative D call TRBD1 (6 bases). This CDR3 comprises 14 residues. The germline V and J ends were trimmed by 2 bases and 5 bases, with 12 bases remaining between them. Germline V gives CDR1 LGHDT, CDR2 YNNKEL (reference sequence). CDR3 coding DNA: TGTGCCAGCAGCCAACAGGGGTTTAGGTATGGCTACACCTTC. Amino acids: CASSQQGFRYGYTF.

This sequence joins TRBV19 and TRBJ2-7; tentative D call: TRBD2 (5 bases). Germline V gene data show CDR1 as LNHDA and CDR2 as SQIVND (reference sequence). V lost 3 bases to trimming and J lost 7 bases, with 16 bases between them. The CDR3 is 14 residues long. CDR3 sequence reads: CASSIRTGSGEQYF. The CDR3, as DNA: TGTGCCAGTAGTATCAGGACTGGGAGTGGGGAGCAGTACTTC.

The chain joins TRBV5-1 to TRBJ1-1; 8 bases match TRBD1. V was clipped by 0 bases and J by 5 bases; unmatched bases: 6. This CDR3 has 15 residues. In germline, CDR1 is SGHRS, CDR2 YFSETQ. The CDR3 DNA follows: TGCGCCAGCAGCTTGGGGACAGGGAGGGGGACTGAAGCTTTCTTT. It is translated as CASSLGTGRGTEAFF.

The chain combines TRBV2 with TRBJ1-2; maybe TRBD1 (6 bases). This CDR3 contains 16 residues. The germline V gene has CDR1 SNHLY and CDR2 FYNNEI. Trimming took 0 bases from V and 4 from J, leaving 15 bases between them. The CDR3 coding sequence is TGTGCCAGCAGTGAAGCTTACAACAGGGCAGGCTATGGCTACACCTTC. Its protein is CASSEAYNRAGYGYTF.

The rearrangement links TRBV2 to TRBJ2-5, with 10 bases that match TRBD2. The V and J ends lost 7 bases and 1 base, in that order; junction bases with no gene match: 15. Looked up from germline, CDR1 is SNHLY and CDR2 is FYNNEI. The CDR3 contains 18 residues. The CDR3 DNA reads as TGTGCCAGCAAGGATATCGTAGCGGGGGGCCGGATCCAAGAGACCCAGTACTTC. This translates into CASKDIVAGGRIQETQYF.